The 21 T cell receptor beta chains below all came from one sample that was sequenced in a study of neurological immune-mediated disorders. One entry per CDR3 protein, called by TCRdb with MiXCR from the 5' RACE reads. The sample yields 50,000 to 55,000 distinct CDR3 sequences, 9% to 12% seen once. Sequences were obtained from PBMCs. Receptors were obtained from a man aged 65 to 79 with HTLV-1-associated myelopathy (HAM/TSP).

The sample holds many counts of this clonotype. The gene calls are TRBV7-8 and TRBJ2-7; D gene uncertain. V dropped 3 bases and J dropped 0 bases, with 12 bases sitting between them. CDR1 SGHVS and CDR2 FQNEAQ come from the germline V gene. This CDR3 region has 15 residues. The CDR3 sequence: CASSFALYSSYEQYF. The CDR3 nucleotides read TGTGCCAGCAGCTTCGCTTTATACTCCTCCTACGAGCAGTACTTC.

This clonotype has at least ten counts. This chain connects TRBV5-1 to TRBJ2-5, with TRBD2 matching over 7 bases. CDR3 length: 15 residues. The trim removed 5 bases at V and 5 bases at J, leaving 12 bases unmatched. Germline CDR1 reads SGHRS; CDR2 reads YFSETQ. For the CDR3, the DNA is TGCGCCAGCAGTTCGCCGGCGGGAGTAGCGGAGACCCAGTACTTC. This codes for CASSSPAGVAETQYF.

In its sample, this clonotype was seen many times. The rearrangement links TRBV5-5 to TRBJ2-3; D remains unclear. This CDR3 is built from 15 residues. CDR1 SGHKS and CDR2 YYEKEE come from the germline V gene (reference sequence). Trimming removed 1 base from V and 2 bases from J, with 11 bases in between. The CDR3 region is CASSLSQSYTDTQYF. The CDR3 DNA reads as TGTGCCAGCAGCTTGAGTCAGTCTTACACAGATACGCAGTATTTT.

In this sample, this clonotype turned up many times. The chain couples TRBV12-3 or TRBV12-4 to TRBJ2-2; D uncertain. This CDR3 region has 11 residues. Trimming stripped 7 bases from V and 8 bases from J, with 8 bases between. The CDR3 here is CASKGFGELFF. The DNA of the CDR3 is TGTGCCAGCAAGGGATTTGGGGAGCTGTTTTTT.

At least ten counts were recorded for this clonotype. This sequence joins TRBV6-5 and TRBJ2-2, with TRBD1 matching 8 bases. The CDR3 has 14 residues. V lost 6 bases to trimming and J lost 4 bases; unmatched junction nucleotides: 4. From germline, CDR1 is MNHEY and CDR2 SVGAGI. The CDR3 here is CASRTDRATGELFF. In DNA, the CDR3 is TGTGCCAGCAGAACGGACAGGGCCACCGGGGAGCTGTTTTTT.

Comments on this clonotype: A much larger clone differs from this one at a single base, so this may be a read error. J is TRBJ2-7 and V is TRBV28; D unclear. CDR1 is MDHEN and CDR2 is SYDVKM in the germline V gene. V was clipped by 6 bases and J by 4 bases, with 7 bases between them. The CDR3 has 11 residues. The CDR3 spells CASRVRYEQYF. CDR3 sequence (DNA): TGTGCCAGCAGAGTCAGATACGAGCAGTACTTC.

This clonotype was seen repeatedly, ten times or more. V is TRBV5-1 and J is TRBJ2-7; D gene ambiguous. CDR3 length equals 13 residues. CDR1 SGHRS and CDR2 YFSETQ come from the germline V gene. The ends were cut back, 5 bases at V and 3 bases at J, with 12 bases in the middle. The CDR3 region is CASSESLLYEQYF. The CDR3 nucleotides read TGCGCCAGCAGTGAAAGTCTTCTCTACGAGCAGTACTTC.

This clonotype turned up a few times. The chain joins TRBV6-5 to TRBJ1-1, with 7 bases matching TRBD1. Per germline, CDR1 MNHEY and CDR2 SVGAGI. CDR3 length: 12 amino acids. V dropped 7 bases and J dropped 11; count of bases not matched to a gene: 10. The chain's CDR3 is CASTSRGGGAFF. The CDR3 nucleotides read TGTGCCAGCACCTCCAGGGGGGGCGGGGCTTTCTTT.

This clonotype has ten or more counts. The chain uses TRBV5-1 and TRBJ2-1; TRBD1 might be the D (7 bases). From germline, CDR1 is SGHRS and CDR2 YFSETQ. The germline V and J ends were trimmed by 0 bases and 8 bases, with 12 bases remaining between them. CDR3 length equals 14 residues. For the CDR3, the DNA is TGCGCCAGCAGCTTGGAAACCAGGGGGGATGAGCAGTTCTTC. Its translation: CASSLETRGDEQFF.

This clonotype was seen repeatedly, ten times or more. The gene calls are TRBV5-1 and TRBJ2-2, with 9 positions matching TRBD2. This CDR3 region has 17 residues. The V and J ends lost 6 bases and 6 bases, in that order; junction bases with no gene match: 15. Germline CDR1 is SGHRS and CDR2 is YFSETQ. CDR3 bases: TGCGCCAGCACCCCCTTGCGTAGCGGGAGCAATCCCGGGGAGCTGTTTTTT. Translating gives CASTPLRSGSNPGELFF.

This clonotype was counted at least ten times. This chain links TRBV7-2 with TRBJ2-1; TRBD1 might be the D (6 bases). Trimming cost V 2 bases and J 7 bases, with 18 bases left between them. The CDR3 spans 16 residues. CDR1 SGHTA and CDR2 FQGNSA come from the germline V gene. CDR3 amino acids: CASSLSTGASGNEQFF. The CDR3 DNA reads TGTGCCAGCAGCTTATCGACAGGCGCGTCGGGGAATGAGCAGTTCTTC.

The chain carries TRBV28 and TRBJ1-5, with 8 positions matching TRBD1. This CDR3 comprises 16 residues. Trimming removed 11 bases from V and 7 bases from J; junction bases left unmatched: 19. The V gene's germline CDR1 is MDHEN and CDR2 SYDVKM. CDR3 in DNA: TGTGCCTACACATCTGTCACGGGACAGGTTCCACAGCCCCAGCATTTT. It codes for CAYTSVTGQVPQPQHF.

This clonotype showed up many times. This chain links TRBV20-1 with TRBJ2-5, with TRBD2 matching over 7 bases. CDR1 DFQATT and CDR2 SNEGSKA come from the germline V gene (reference sequence). V shed 1 base, J shed 5 bases, and the junction held 4 bases outside the gene matches. CDR3 length: 13 amino acids. In nucleotides, the CDR3 is TGCAGTGCTAGAGGGGGAGGGCCCGAGACCCAGTACTTC. Amino acid sequence: CSARGGGPETQYF.

This clonotype was seen ten or more times. This sequence joins TRBV3-1 and TRBJ1-4; 12 nucleotides agree with TRBD1. The germline gives CDR1 LGHDT, CDR2 YNNKEL (reference sequence). V lost 7 bases and J lost 5; bases outside the gene matches: 17. The length of the CDR3 is 19 residues. The CDR3 region has the DNA TGTGCCAGCAACTCAGCCGGGACAGGGGGCCATAGGGGAAATGAAAAACTGTTTTTT. It yields the protein CASNSAGTGGHRGNEKLFF.

The table lists this clonotype with many counts. This rearrangement joins TRBV5-1 to TRBJ2-3; 8 nucleotides align to TRBD2. Per germline, CDR1 SGHRS and CDR2 YFSETQ. V gave up 2 bases and J gave up 9 bases; unmatched junction bases: 2. The CDR3 totals 12 residues. The CDR3 loop reads CASSLAGVTQYF. Here the CDR3 DNA reads TGCGCCAGCAGCTTAGCGGGAGTCACGCAGTATTTT. Combining the CDR3 with reference TRBV5-1 and TRBJ2-3 gives the whole variable domain KAGVTQTPRYLIKTRGQQVTLSCSPISGHRSVSWYQQTPGQGLQFLFEYFSETQRNKGNFPGRFSGRQFSNSRSEMNVSTLELGDSALYLCASSLAGVTQYFGPGTRLTVL.

This clonotype was counted a single time. Germline and junction disagree at one end, which may indicate a read error. The chain couples TRBV7-3 to TRBJ2-3; 9 positions agree with TRBD1. In germline, CDR1 is SGHTA, CDR2 FQGTGA. This CDR3 has 14 amino acids. The CDR3 region has the DNA TGTGCCAACAGCCGACAGGGGGGCACAGATACGCAGTATTTT. Translation: CANSRQGGTDTQYF. The variable domain in full, with the rest retrieved from reference TRBV7-3 and TRBJ2-3, is GAGVSQTPSNKVTEKGKYVELRCDPISGHTALYWYRQSLGQGPEFLIYFQGTGAADDSGLPNDRFFAVRPEGSVSTLKIQRTERGDSAVYLCANSRQGGTDTQYFGPGTRLTVL.

With regard to this clonotype: Just one base apart from a much larger clone, this may be a read error. This chain uses TRBV20-1 with TRBJ2-1; D possibly uses TRBD1 or TRBD2 (5 bases each). This CDR3 comprises 13 residues. CDR1 DFQATT and CDR2 SNEGSKA come from the germline V gene (reference sequence). The V and J ends lost 3 bases and 7 bases respectively, with 13 bases between them. In DNA form, the CDR3 reads TGCAGTGCTAGGAGAGGGACGGCAAATGAGCAGTTCTTC. Encoded protein: CSARRGTANEQFF.

In this sample, this clonotype turned up many times. The chain is built from TRBV5-1 and TRBJ2-7; 9 nucleotides align to TRBD1. Unmatched junction bases numbered 7, after V lost 4 bases and J lost 2 bases. CDR3 size: 15 residues. CDR1 SGHRS and CDR2 YFSETQ come from the germline V gene. DNA for the CDR3: TGCGCCAGCAGCCTACGGACAGGGGTAACCTACGAGCAGTACTTC. Amino acid sequence: CASSLRTGVTYEQYF.

This clonotype was counted at least ten times. V usage is TRBV24-1 and J usage is TRBJ2-7; TRBD2 agrees at 7 bases. Germline values: CDR1 KGHDR, CDR2 SFDVKD. The CDR3 runs to 18 residues. After removal of 0 bases from V and 1 base from J, the junction contained 11 bases not matched to a gene. The CDR3 bases are TGTGCCACCAGTGATTTGACTGTAAGGAGGGGAGGGTCCTACGAGCAGTACTTC. It codes for CATSDLTVRRGGSYEQYF.

This clonotype occurred many times. The rearrangement uses TRBV4-1 and TRBJ2-3; 13 bases align to TRBD2. This CDR3 is 18 amino acids long. The junction had 9 bases not matched to a gene; V was cut back by 4 bases and J by 2 bases. CDR1 MGHRA and CDR2 YSYEKL come from the germline V gene. CDR3 DNA: TGCGCCAGCAGCCGCCTACAAGGGACTAGCGGGACCACAGATACGCAGTATTTT. Translation gives CASSRLQGTSGTTDTQYF.

This clonotype was recorded many times. This rearrangement joins TRBV20-1 to TRBJ1-1; D perhaps matches TRBD1 (5 bases). Per the germline V gene, CDR1 is DFQATT and CDR2 is SNEGSKA (reference sequence). V gave up 0 bases and J gave up 10 bases, with 15 bases separating them. This CDR3 contains 13 residues. The CDR3 is CSARDAQGFSAFF. CDR3 nucleotides: TGCAGTGCTAGAGATGCCCAGGGATTCTCAGCTTTCTTT.